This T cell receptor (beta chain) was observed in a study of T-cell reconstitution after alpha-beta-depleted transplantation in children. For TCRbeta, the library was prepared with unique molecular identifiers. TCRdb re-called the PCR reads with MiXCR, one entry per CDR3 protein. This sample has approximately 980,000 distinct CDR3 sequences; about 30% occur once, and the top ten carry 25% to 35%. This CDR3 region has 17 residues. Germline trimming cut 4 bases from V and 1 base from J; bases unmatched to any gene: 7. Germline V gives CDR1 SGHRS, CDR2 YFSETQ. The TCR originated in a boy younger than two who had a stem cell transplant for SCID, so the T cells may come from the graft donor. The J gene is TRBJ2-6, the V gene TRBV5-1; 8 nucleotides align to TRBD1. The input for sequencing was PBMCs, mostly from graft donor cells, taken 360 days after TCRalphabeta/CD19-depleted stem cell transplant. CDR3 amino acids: CASSQGQARSGANVLTF. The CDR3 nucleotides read TGCGCCAGCAGCCAGGGACAGGCGCGTTCTGGGGCCAACGTCCTGACTTTC.